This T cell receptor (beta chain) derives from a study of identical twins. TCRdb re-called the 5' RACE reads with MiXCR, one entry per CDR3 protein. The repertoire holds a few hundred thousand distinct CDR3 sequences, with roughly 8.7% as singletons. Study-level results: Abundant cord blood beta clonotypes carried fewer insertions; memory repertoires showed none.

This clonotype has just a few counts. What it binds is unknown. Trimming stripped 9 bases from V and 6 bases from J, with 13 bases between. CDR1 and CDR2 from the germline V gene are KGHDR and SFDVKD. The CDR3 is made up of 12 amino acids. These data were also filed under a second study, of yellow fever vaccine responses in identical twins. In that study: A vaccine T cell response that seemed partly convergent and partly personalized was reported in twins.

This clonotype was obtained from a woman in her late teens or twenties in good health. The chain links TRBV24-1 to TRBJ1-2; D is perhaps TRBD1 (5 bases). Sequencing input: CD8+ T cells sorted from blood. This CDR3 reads CATSTAGHGYTF. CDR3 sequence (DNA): TGTGCCACCTCTACGGCAGGGCATGGCTACACCTTC.